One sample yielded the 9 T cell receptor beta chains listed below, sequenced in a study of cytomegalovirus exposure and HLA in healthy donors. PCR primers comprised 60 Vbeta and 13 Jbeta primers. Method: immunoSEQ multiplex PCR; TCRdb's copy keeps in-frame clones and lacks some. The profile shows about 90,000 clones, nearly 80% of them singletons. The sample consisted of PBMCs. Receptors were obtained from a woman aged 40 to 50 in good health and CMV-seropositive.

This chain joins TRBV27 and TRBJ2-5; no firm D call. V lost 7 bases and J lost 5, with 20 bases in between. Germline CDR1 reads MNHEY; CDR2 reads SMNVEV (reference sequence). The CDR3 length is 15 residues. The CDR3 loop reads CASTAASGPAETQYF. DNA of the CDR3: TGTGCCAGCACTGCGGCGTCTGGCCCAGCGGAGACCCAGTACTTC.

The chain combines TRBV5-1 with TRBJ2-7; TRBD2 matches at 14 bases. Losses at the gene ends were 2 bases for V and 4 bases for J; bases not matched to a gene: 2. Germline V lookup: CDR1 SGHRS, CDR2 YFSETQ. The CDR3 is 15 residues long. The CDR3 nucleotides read TGCGCCAGCAGCTTCGGACTAGCGGGAGGTTACGAGCAGTACTTC. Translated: CASSFGLAGGYEQYF.

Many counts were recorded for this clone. CDR3 in DNA: TGTGCCAGCAGCCAAGACCCAGGATCCCAATACGAGCAGTACTTC. Its protein is CASSQDPGSQYEQYF. The rearrangement uses TRBV4-2 and TRBJ2-7; D ambiguous. V lost 0 bases to trimming and J lost 4 bases, with 13 bases between them. The CDR3 covers 15 residues. The germline V gene encodes CDR1 LGHNA and CDR2 YNFKEQ.

This CDR3 reads CASSLGGGREQYF. The CDR3 DNA is TGTGCCAGCAGCTTAGGGGGAGGAAGGGAGCAGTACTTC. The gene calls are TRBV7-2 and TRBJ2-7, with a possible D match to TRBD2 (6 bases). The CDR3 has 13 amino acids. Germline V lookup: CDR1 SGHTA, CDR2 FQGNSA. V was trimmed by 1 base and J by 7 bases, leaving 11 bases between them.

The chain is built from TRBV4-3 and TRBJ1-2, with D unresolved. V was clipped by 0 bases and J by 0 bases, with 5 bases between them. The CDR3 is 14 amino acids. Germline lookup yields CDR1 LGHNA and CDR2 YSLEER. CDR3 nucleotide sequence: TGCGCCAGCAGCCAAGACGGGTCTAACTATGGCTACACCTTC. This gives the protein CASSQDGSNYGYTF.

CDR3: CASSTGIRDTQYF. The CDR3 DNA follows: TGTGCCAGTAGTACAGGAATCCGGGATACGCAGTATTTT. The gene calls are TRBV19 and TRBJ2-3; no clear D gene. V was pared by 4 bases and J by 6 bases, with 11 bases between. Germline loops: CDR1 LNHDA, CDR2 SQIVND (reference sequence). The length of the CDR3 is 13 residues.

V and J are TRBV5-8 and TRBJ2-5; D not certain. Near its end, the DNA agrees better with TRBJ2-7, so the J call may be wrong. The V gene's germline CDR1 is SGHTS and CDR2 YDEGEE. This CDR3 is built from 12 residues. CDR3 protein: CASSPNDYEQYF. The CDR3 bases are TGTGCCAGCAGCCCGAATGACTACGAGCAGTACTTC.

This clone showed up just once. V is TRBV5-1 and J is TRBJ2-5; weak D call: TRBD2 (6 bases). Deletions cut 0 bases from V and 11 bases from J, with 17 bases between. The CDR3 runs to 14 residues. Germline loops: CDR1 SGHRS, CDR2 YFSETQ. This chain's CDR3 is CASSLAGSSGEQYF. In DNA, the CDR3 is TGCGCCAGCAGCTTGGCCGGGTCATCGGGGGAGCAGTACTTC. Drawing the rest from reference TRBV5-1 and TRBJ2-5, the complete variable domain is KAGVTQTPRYLIKTRGQQVTLSCSPISGHRSVSWYQQTPGQGLQFLFEYFSETQRNKGNFPGRFSGRQFSNSRSEMNVSTLELGDSALYLCASSLAGSSGEQYFGPGTRLLVL.

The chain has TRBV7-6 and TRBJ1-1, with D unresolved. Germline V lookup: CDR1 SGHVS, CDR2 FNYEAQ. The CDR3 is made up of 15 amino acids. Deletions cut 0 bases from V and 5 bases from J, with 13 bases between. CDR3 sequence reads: CASSLAYRGQTEAFF. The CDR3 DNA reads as TGTGCCAGCAGCTTAGCGTACCGGGGTCAAACTGAAGCTTTCTTT.